This T cell receptor beta chain was identified during a study of radiation and T cells in renal cell carcinoma. Across the whole study: Nephrectomy followed 15 Gy stereotactic body radiation by 4 weeks. Study results and limitations: From baseline, blood top tumor clonotypes peaked at 2 weeks post-radiation. Pretreatment tumor biopsies were lacking, so baseline clonotypes are unknown.

The CDR3 extends over 15 amino acids. V was pared by 6 bases and J by 3 bases, with 19 bases between. Germline V gene sequence: CDR1 SGHTS, CDR2 YDEGEE. Time point described: blood 2 weeks post-SBRT. Described treatment: 15 Gy SBRT to primary tumor, nephrectomy 4 weeks later. Radiation-treated patients gave blood at baseline, week 2 and week 4. To note about this clone: The antigen is not known.

The protocol was immunoSEQ multiplex PCR, while the TCRdb copy is restricted to in-frame clones and leaves out a portion. The table lists under 150,000 clones, 80% to 90% of them singletons, with 1.5% to 2% in the top ten. V and J are TRBV5-8 and TRBJ2-7; tentatively, D is TRBD1 (6 bases). This specimen was blood, taken from a patient whose treatment included radiotherapy and nephrectomy. This receptor was obtained from a woman aged 55-69 years with renal cell carcinoma. CDR3 loop: CASNRDNSLGYEQYF. In nucleotides, the CDR3 is TGTGCCAGCAACCGGGACAACTCGTTAGGCTACGAGCAGTACTTC.